The 13 T cell receptor beta chains below all came from one sample that was sequenced in a study of T cell responses to AZD1222 COVID-19 vaccine. Libraries were prepared by immunoSEQ multiplex PCR; TCRdb keeps only in-frame clonotypes and omits some of them. The top ten clones hold roughly 8% of a sample with over 120,000 clones, approximately 85% of them seen once. The source was peripheral blood, collected on day 0 of AZD1222 vaccination. These TCRs come from an adult in good health.

V and J are TRBV18 and TRBJ2-4; TRBD1 agrees at 7 bases. J lost 9 bases, V lost 3 bases, and 14 bases had no gene match. CDR3 length: 16 amino acids. CDR1 and CDR2 (germline): KGHSH, LQKENI. CDR3 amino acids: CASSPVNDRDRSIQYF. CDR3 DNA sequence: TGTGCCAGCTCACCCGTTAACGACAGGGATCGGAGCATTCAGTACTTC.

CDR3 in DNA: TGTGCCAGCAGCTTAGTGGGCGCCCTCTCTGGGGCCAACGTCCTGACTTTC. Protein product: CASSLVGALSGANVLTF. The chain is built from TRBV7-2 and TRBJ2-6, with D unclear. Germline V CDR1 and CDR2: SGHTA, FQGNSA. The CDR3 length is 17 residues. Trimming took 1 base from V and 0 from J, leaving 10 bases between them.

This clone was picked up one time. The CDR3 DNA reads TGTGCCAGCAGCACATGGCGGGGATACGAGCAGTACTTC. This codes for CASSTWRGYEQYF. The chain uses TRBV7-2 and TRBJ2-7, with D perhaps matching TRBD2 (6 bases). The CDR3 contains 13 residues. Deletions cut 5 bases from V and 4 bases from J, with 12 bases between. Germline CDR1 and CDR2: SGHTA and FQGNSA.

This clone has a single count. The chain is built from TRBV5-1 and TRBJ2-3, with 12 bases identical to TRBD2. Germline V gene data show CDR1 as SGHRS and CDR2 as YFSETQ. Trimming at V came to 1 base and at J to 6 bases, leaving 6 bases not matched to a gene. The CDR3 has 16 amino acids. DNA of the CDR3: TGCGCCAGCAGCTTGAACTCCGGGACTAGCGGGGATACGCAGTATTTT. Encoded protein: CASSLNSGTSGDTQYF.

The gene calls are TRBV7-9 and TRBJ1-2, with D perhaps matching TRBD1 (5 bases). Germline values: CDR1 SEHNR, CDR2 FQNEAQ (reference sequence). The CDR3 contains 12 residues. Trimming cost V 4 bases and J 9 bases, with 12 bases left between them. The CDR3 loop is CASSSDRYSYTF. The CDR3 nucleotides are TGTGCCAGCAGCTCAGACAGATACAGCTACACCTTC. The entire variable domain, with the rest obtained from reference TRBV7-9 and TRBJ1-2, is as follows: DTGVSQNPRHKITKRGQNVTFRCDPISEHNRLYWYRQTLGQGPEFLTYFQNEAQLEKSRLLSDRFSAERPKGSFSTLEIQRTEQGDSAMYLCASSSDRYSYTFGSGTRLTVV.

The rearrangement links TRBV7-8 to TRBJ1-1; D gene unclear. V gave up 5 bases and J gave up 1 base, with 8 bases separating them. The CDR3 loop spans 13 amino acids. Per the germline V gene, CDR1 is SGHVS and CDR2 is FQNEAQ. The CDR3 bases are TGTGCCAGCAGCGCTCCCTGGAACACTGAAGCTTTCTTT. It codes for CASSAPWNTEAFF.

This clone has only a few counts. This chain connects TRBV12-5 to TRBJ2-2; either TRBD1 or TRBD2 may fit D (5 bases each). V gave up 2 bases and J gave up 3 bases, with 19 bases separating them. Germline V gene data show CDR1 as LGHNT and CDR2 as FRNRAP. This CDR3 spans 18 amino acids. The CDR3 loop reads CASGLNLHEGLHTGELFF. As DNA, the CDR3 is TGTGCTAGTGGTTTGAACCTCCACGAGGGGCTTCACACCGGGGAGCTGTTTTTT.

The J gene is TRBJ2-3, the V gene TRBV11-2; TRBD2 is a possible D gene (5 bases). Germline values: CDR1 SGHAT, CDR2 FQNNGV. V was clipped by 7 bases and J by 3 bases, with 11 bases between them. The CDR3 covers 13 residues. In nucleotides, the CDR3 is TGTGCCAGCAATTGGGCGGGTACAGATACGCAGTATTTT. This gives the protein CASNWAGTDTQYF.

There are a few counts of this clone. The chain uses TRBV5-1 and TRBJ1-1; D is uncertain. CDR3 length equals 17 residues. CDR1 SGHRS and CDR2 YFSETQ come from the germline V gene. Trimming left V 4 bases short and J 0 bases short, with 19 bases between. CDR3 nucleotides: TGCGCCAGCAGCCACGGTTCTTACGTCGGGTTGAACACTGAAGCTTTCTTT. Protein: CASSHGSYVGLNTEAFF.

The CDR3 region is CASSPMSDLYQETQYF. CDR3 DNA: TGTGCCAGCTCACCAATGAGTGACTTGTACCAAGAGACCCAGTACTTC. This rearrangement joins TRBV18 to TRBJ2-5; D is unresolved. Germline lookup yields CDR1 KGHSH and CDR2 LQKENI. The CDR3 is 16 amino acids. Trimming removed 2 bases from V and 0 bases from J, with 13 bases in between.

The J gene is TRBJ2-5, the V gene TRBV5-1; D gene ambiguous. Trimming took off 2 bases at V and 1 base at J, with 9 bases between the two ends. Germline assignment: CDR1 SGHRS and CDR2 YFSETQ. The CDR3 length is 14 residues. The CDR3, as DNA: TGCGCCAGCAGCTTTTACACACTCCAAGAGACCCAGTACTTC. Its translation: CASSFYTLQETQYF.

The rearrangement joins TRBV29-1 to TRBJ2-7, with D maybe TRBD2 (7 bases). Germline CDR1 and CDR2: SQVTM and ANQGSEA. The CDR3 extends over 13 amino acids. Trimming shortened V by 3 bases and J by 5 bases, and 14 bases separated the two germline ends. CDR3 loop: CSVDRSGGDEQYF. Here the CDR3 DNA reads TGCAGCGTTGATCGGTCGGGGGGCGACGAGCAGTACTTC.

This chain links TRBV10-3 with TRBJ2-1, with D uncertain. CDR1 and CDR2 (germline): ENHRY, SYGVKD. This CDR3 spans 14 amino acids. V was cut by 3 bases and J by 0 bases, with 6 bases left in between. The CDR3 loop reads CAISDPSSYNEQFF. In DNA form, the CDR3 reads TGTGCCATCAGTGACCCGAGCTCCTACAATGAGCAGTTCTTC.